This T cell receptor beta chain was identified in a study of CD8 T cells in ankylosing spondylitis. The CDR3 loop spans 13 amino acids. Trimming took off 8 bases at V and 6 bases at J, with 13 bases between the two ends. There are many counts of this clonotype. TCRdb reanalysed the 5' RACE reads using MiXCR and keeps one entry per CDR3 protein. The repertoire holds hundreds of thousands of distinct CDR3 sequences, with around 7.8% as singletons. The receptor was isolated from a male donor with ankylosing spondylitis or in good health (not recorded which). The chain links TRBV12-3 or TRBV12-4 to TRBJ2-2; perhaps TRBD2 as D (6 bases). The specimen sequenced was blood, either unsorted or a sorted T cell fraction (not recorded which). CDR3: CASGTWRAGELFF. The CDR3 nucleotides are TGTGCCAGCGGAACCTGGAGGGCCGGGGAGCTGTTTTTT.